This T cell receptor beta chain emerged from a study of blood T cell repertoires in COVID-19. As for the study in general: Acute-phase and convalescent COVID-19 samples originated in the United States, Italy and Spain. T cells, B-cell-depleted T cells, or PBMCs supplied cDNA or gDNA.

Per the original methods: Amplified reference gene primers provided the basis for estimating nucleated cell counts. Libraries were prepared by immunoSEQ multiplex PCR; TCRdb keeps only in-frame clonotypes and omits some of them. V, J and clone size derive from that table, while D and trimming were established from the DNA sequence. The data hold over 200,000 clones, with around 85% observed a single time. The CDR3 covers 13 residues. V dropped 2 bases and J dropped 7; count of bases not matched to a gene: 0. The chain couples TRBV12-3 or TRBV12-4 to TRBJ2-2; 8 positions match TRBD2. The specimen was peripheral blood. This receptor was taken from a human donor in a cohort sampled during active COVID-19. CDR3 sequence: CASSLREGGELFF. The CDR3 DNA reads TGTGCCAGCAGTTTACGGGAGGGCGGGGAGCTGTTTTTT.